This TCR beta chain emerged from a study of shared clonotypes between healthy human individuals (dated by TCRdb to about 2020). About the study as a whole: The cohort included a few men and a couple of women between 18 and 49 years of age. To increase sequencing depth and limit assay-specific biases, TCR repertoire library preparation and sequencing were carried out by different laboratories using diverse techniques. For each donor, CD4 naive and CD4 memory were each run on three plates, CD8 naive on two plates, and CD8 memory on one plate. Blood TCR repertoires of roughly five healthy adults were deeply sequenced to estimate repertoire size and the extent of clonotype sharing between individuals. Between about 0.85 and 8.9 billion PBMCs per donor were obtained by leukapheresis. Summary of the overall study and its limitations: Based on pairwise subsampling, the degree of clonotype sharing among donors was expected to be affected by sequencing depth. Sampling was restricted to blood, and TCR repertoires in tissues likely differ from the TCR repertoires found in blood. The genetic and exposure-history diversity represented was limited by the small number of donors. Higher generation probabilities were observed for clonotypes shared by all four sorted-subset donors than for non-shared clonotypes. Even with the large sequencing depth, rarefaction of the sorted-subset datasets indicated that sequencing was incomplete. Naive subsets generally had larger estimated clonotype richness than memory subsets did. Roughly 5% of naive CD4, 3.5% of naive CD8, roughly 2.4% of memory CD4, and over 0.35% of memory CD8 clonotypes were shared across several donors.

The donors were healthy, HIV-negative adults with no recently reported acute infections or vaccinations. Every donor was a Caucasian adult living in Nashville, Tennessee, USA. The CD8 memory samples were a combination of magnetically selected CD45RO+ cells and CCR7-negative CD45RA+ effector memory (TemRA) cells. Blood was obtained by leukapheresis, after which PBMCs were separated by Ficoll-Histopaque density gradient centrifugation and cryopreserved in liquid nitrogen vapor phase. Analytical flow cytometry was used to check the purity and quantity of every magnetically sorted T cell population. From each sorted fraction, genomic DNA was isolated and quantified by UV absorbance on a Nanodrop 2000c. As for this clone: No antigen is known for it. Per-nucleotide qualities are absent, and no much larger clonotype sits a single base away.

Using the deep immunoSEQ assay, TCR CDR3 regions were amplified from genomic DNA by multiplex PCR. Extracted genomic DNA from each cell subset was spread evenly across all wells of several immunoSEQ 96-well plates, with each plate serving as a replicate. For sorted subsets, roughly 200 ng of genomic DNA, equivalent to around 31,000 T cell genomes, went into each replicate PCR. Purified libraries were quantified with a Qubit 3.0 fluorometer, sized on a Bioanalyzer 2100, and re-quantified with the KAPA Library Quantification kit. Each immunoSEQ 96-well plate was sequenced on its own single-read 150-cycle Illumina NextSeq 550 flow cell. As for the authors' bioinformatics: Because the immunoSEQ output held only junctional sequences and lacked quality scores, the filtering could not match the filtering applied to full-length reads. Sequences were annotated with PyIR, a Python wrapper for IgBLAST v1.9, using IMGT germline references to assign V/J genes and CDR3. Any read was removed if the V/J assignment was weak (E-value above 1e-6), the CDR3 was missing, or the read contained stop codons, out-of-frame junctions, or ambiguous translated residues. V3J clonotypes were defined by identical inferred V gene, J gene, and CDR3 amino acid sequence. Percentage overlap between repertoires was computed as shared unique clonotypes divided by the size of the smaller repertoire. RTK rarefaction, the Chao1 estimator, and Recon v2.1 estimates of unobserved clonotypes were used to assess repertoire richness. For all TCRbeta clonotypes obtained by the gDNA method from a handful of donors, generation probabilities were computed with OLGA. Imported from immuneACCESS, the table was reduced by TCRdb to in-frame sequences with V and J called. These copies leave out some clones; in studies compared against another copy, an unresolved V gene accounts for under half, and the cause of the remainder is not known. V and J calls and clone size follow that table, whereas D and trimming were derived from the DNA. This sample has around 690,000 clones in its table, and about 90% of those were observed once. More than 30% of the sample is held by the ten biggest clonotypes.

The CDR3, from cysteine to phenylalanine, totals 12 residues. Only the CDR3 portion is preserved as DNA: 36 bases, with reading frame beginning at the first base. In the germline V gene (reference sequence), CDR1 corresponds to MNHEY and CDR2 to SMNVEV. Between the V and J ends, shortened by 5 bases and 4 bases respectively, the junction contains 8 bases. The receptor was isolated from a man aged 18 to 30 in good health. Some clones in this sample may be carry-over from other donors' samples. The sample was memory CD8+ T cells from PBMCs. This sample's cell subset or site label indicates: CD45RO+ cells pooled with CCR7-negative TemRA cells. The chain links TRBV27 with TRBJ1-2, with the D gene uncertain. CDR3 loop: CASSPSGYGYTF. The sequenced DNA is TGTGCCAGCAGTCCGTCAGGCTATGGCTACACCTTC.